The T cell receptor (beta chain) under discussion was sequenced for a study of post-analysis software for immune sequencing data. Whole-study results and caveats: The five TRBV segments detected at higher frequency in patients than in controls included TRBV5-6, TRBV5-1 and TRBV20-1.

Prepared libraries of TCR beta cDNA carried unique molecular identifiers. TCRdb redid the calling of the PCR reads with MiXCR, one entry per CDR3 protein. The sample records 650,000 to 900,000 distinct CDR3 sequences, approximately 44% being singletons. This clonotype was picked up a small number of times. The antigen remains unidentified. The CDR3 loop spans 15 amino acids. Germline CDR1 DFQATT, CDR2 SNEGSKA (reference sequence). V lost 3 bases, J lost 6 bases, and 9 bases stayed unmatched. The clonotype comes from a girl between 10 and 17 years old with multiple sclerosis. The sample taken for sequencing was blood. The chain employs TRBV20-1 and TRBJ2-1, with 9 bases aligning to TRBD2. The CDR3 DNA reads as TGCAGTGCTAGGGTCCCGGCGGGAGGGCGCAATGAGCAGTTCTTC. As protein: CSARVPAGGRNEQFF.